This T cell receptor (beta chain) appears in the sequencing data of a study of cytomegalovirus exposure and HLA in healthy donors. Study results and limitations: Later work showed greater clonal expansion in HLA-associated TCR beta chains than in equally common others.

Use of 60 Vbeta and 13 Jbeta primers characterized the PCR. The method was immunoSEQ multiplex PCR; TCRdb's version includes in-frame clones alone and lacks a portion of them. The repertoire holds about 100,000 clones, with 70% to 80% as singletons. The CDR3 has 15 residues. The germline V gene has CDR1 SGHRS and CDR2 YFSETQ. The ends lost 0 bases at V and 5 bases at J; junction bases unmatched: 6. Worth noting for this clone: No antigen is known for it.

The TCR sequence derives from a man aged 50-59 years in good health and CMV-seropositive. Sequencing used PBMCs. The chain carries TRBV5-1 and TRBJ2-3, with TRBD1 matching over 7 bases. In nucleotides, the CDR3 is TGCGCCAGCAGCTTGGAAGGGGGCCTAGGAGATACGCAGTATTTT. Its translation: CASSLEGGLGDTQYF.